This T cell receptor beta chain was identified during a study of blood T cell repertoires in COVID-19. Background on the study: The United States, Italy and Spain provided the acute and convalescent COVID-19 samples. The analysed material was cDNA or gDNA that came from T cells, B-cell-depleted T cells, or PBMCs.

While infection was still active, Seattle patients were enrolled and then followed longitudinally. The authors' processing: Using reference gene primer amplification, nucleated cell counts were estimated. The assay was immunoSEQ multiplex PCR, and TCRdb's table has in-frame clones only and misses some. V and J calls and clone size follow that table, whereas D and trimming were derived from the DNA. The sample shows about 230,000 clones, roughly 80% of them seen only once. Trimming stripped 4 bases from V and 5 bases from J, with 5 bases between. Germline V lookup: CDR1 SGHNT, CDR2 YENEEA. The CDR3 sequence is 12 residues long.

The sequenced sample was peripheral blood. The TCR comes from a woman aged 80 or over with COVID-19, enrolled during active disease. The J gene is TRBJ2-2, the V gene TRBV11-3, with no clear D. The CDR3 region has the DNA TGTGCCAGCAGCTATCGTACCGGGGAGCTGTTTTTT. Protein: CASSYRTGELFF.